This TCR beta chain originates from a study of blood T cell repertoires in COVID-19. For the study at large: From the United States, Italy and Spain came samples of acute and convalescent COVID-19. The analysed material was cDNA or gDNA that came from T cells, B-cell-depleted T cells, or PBMCs.

V trimming: 0 bases; J trimming: 5 bases; junction bases outside the gene matches: 0. CDR1 and CDR2 (germline): LGHDT, YNNKEL (reference sequence). The CDR3 totals 15 residues. Sequenced by immunoSEQ multiplex PCR; TCRdb stores in-frame clones only, minus some. Of some 530,000 clones listed, approximately 83% were seen once; the top ten hold roughly 3.2%. The chain uses TRBV3-1 (or the pseudogene TRBV3-2) and TRBJ1-6, with TRBD1 matching 8 bases. The clonotype originates from a human donor in a cohort sampled during active COVID-19. The sequenced sample consisted of peripheral blood. In nucleotides, the CDR3 is TGTGCCAGCAGCCAAGAGGACAGGGATAATTCACCCCTCCACTTT. Encoded protein: CASSQEDRDNSPLHF.